These 2 T cell receptor beta chains share one sample of origin, sequenced in a study of blood T cell repertoires in COVID-19. The repertoire was sequenced with immunoSEQ multiplex PCR; TCRdb's copy has only in-frame clones and lacks some. The profile shows more than 30,000 clones, over 70% of them singletons. Material: peripheral blood. Receptor source: a man aged 50 or older with active or convalescent COVID-19.

The rearrangement links TRBV18 to TRBJ2-7; D is possibly TRBD1 (7 bases). Trimming took 2 bases from V and 6 from J, leaving 11 bases between them. This CDR3 comprises 13 residues. The V gene's germline CDR1 is KGHSH and CDR2 LQKENI. CDR3 sequence: CASSPAGQSEQYV. The CDR3 region has the DNA TGTGCCAGCTCACCAGCGGGACAGAGCGAGCAGTACGTC.

V usage is TRBV6-6 and J usage is TRBJ1-1; 12 positions match TRBD1. V trimming: 11 bases; J trimming: 4 bases; junction bases outside the gene matches: 14. Germline V gives CDR1 MNHNY, CDR2 SVGAGI (reference sequence). The CDR3 runs 16 residues. CDR3 loop: CAVGDPGQGAITEAFF. The CDR3 bases are TGTGCCGTTGGCGACCCGGGACAGGGGGCGATCACTGAAGCTTTCTTT.